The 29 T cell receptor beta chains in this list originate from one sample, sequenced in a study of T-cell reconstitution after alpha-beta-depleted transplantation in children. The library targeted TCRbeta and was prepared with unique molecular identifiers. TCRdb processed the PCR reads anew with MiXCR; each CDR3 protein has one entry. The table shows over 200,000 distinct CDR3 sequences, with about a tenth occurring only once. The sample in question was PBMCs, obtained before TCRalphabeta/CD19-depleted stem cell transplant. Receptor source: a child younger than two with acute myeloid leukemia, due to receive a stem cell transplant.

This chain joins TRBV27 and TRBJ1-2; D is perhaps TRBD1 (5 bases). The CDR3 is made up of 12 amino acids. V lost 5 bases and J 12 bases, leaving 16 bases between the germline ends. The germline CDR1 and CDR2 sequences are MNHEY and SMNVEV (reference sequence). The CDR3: CASSTAGTPHTF. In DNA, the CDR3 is TGTGCCAGCAGTACCGCCGGGACCCCCCACACCTTC.

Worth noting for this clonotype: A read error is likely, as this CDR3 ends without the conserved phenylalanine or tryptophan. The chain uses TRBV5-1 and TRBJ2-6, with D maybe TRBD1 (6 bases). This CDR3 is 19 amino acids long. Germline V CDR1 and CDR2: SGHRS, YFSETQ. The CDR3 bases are TGCGCCAGCACCTTGAGGGTCGGTTACAGGGTGGAGGGGGCCAACGTCCTGACTATC. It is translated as CASTLRVGYRVEGANVLTI.

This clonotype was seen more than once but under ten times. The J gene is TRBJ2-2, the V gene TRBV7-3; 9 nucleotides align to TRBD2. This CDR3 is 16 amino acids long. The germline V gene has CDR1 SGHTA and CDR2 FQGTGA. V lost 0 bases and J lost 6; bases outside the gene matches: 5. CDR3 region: CASSLTAGGPSGELFF. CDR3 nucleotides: TGTGCCAGCAGCTTAACAGCGGGAGGTCCCTCCGGGGAGCTGTTTTTT.

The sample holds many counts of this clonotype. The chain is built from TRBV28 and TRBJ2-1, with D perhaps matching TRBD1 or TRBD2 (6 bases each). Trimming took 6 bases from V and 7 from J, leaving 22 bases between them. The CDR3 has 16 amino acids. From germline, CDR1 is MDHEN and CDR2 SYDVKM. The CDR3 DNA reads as TGTGCCAGCAGCGAACCCGGGGGCCGGCTTTTGAATGAGCAGTTCTTC. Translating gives CASSEPGGRLLNEQFF.

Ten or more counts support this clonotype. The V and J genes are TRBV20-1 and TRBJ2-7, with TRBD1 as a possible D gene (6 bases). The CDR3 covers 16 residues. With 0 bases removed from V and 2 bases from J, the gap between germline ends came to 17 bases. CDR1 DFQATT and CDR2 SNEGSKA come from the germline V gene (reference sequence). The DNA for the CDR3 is TGCAGTGCTAGAGATCGCGGGCAGGGGAGCACCTACGAGCAGTACTTC. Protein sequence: CSARDRGQGSTYEQYF.

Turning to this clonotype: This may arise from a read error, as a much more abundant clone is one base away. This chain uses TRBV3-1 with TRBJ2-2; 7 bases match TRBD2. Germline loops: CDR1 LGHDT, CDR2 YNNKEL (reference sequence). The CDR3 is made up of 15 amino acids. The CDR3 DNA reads TGTGCCAGCAGCCAAGTTCGCAGCCCGAGCGGGGAGCCGTTTTTT. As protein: CASSQVRSPSGEPFF.

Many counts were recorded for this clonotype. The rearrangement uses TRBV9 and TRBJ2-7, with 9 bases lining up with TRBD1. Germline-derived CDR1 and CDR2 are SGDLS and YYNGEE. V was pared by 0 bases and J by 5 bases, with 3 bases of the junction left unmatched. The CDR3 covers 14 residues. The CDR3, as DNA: TGTGCCAGCAGCGTAGACAGGGGGCGCGACGAGCAGTACTTC. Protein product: CASSVDRGRDEQYF.

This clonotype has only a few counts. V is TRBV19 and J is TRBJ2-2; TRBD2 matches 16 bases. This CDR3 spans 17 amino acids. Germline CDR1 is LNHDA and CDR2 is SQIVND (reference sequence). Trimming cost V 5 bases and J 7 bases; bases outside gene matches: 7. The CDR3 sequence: CASSLGLAGGPNGELFF. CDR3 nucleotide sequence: TGTGCCAGTAGTTTGGGACTAGCGGGAGGGCCTAACGGGGAGCTGTTTTTT.

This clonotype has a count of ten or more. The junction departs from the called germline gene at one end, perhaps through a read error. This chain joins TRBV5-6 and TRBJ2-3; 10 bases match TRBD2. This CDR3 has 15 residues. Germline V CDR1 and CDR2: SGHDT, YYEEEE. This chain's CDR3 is CASSLGLASTDTQYF. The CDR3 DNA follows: TGCGCCAGCAGCTTGGGACTAGCGAGCACAGATACGCAGTATTTT.

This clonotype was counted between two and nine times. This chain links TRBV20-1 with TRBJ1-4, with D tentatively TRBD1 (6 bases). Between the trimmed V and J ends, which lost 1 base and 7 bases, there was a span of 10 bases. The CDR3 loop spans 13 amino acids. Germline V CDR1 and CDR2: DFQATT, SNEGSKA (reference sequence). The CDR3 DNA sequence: TGCAGTGCTAGAGTGGACAGACTTGAAAAACTGTTTTTT. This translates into CSARVDRLEKLFF.

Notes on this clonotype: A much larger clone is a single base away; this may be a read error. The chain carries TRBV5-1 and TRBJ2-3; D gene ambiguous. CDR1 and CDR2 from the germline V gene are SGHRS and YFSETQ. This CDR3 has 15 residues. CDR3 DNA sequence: TGCGCCAGCAGCTTGCTGCTAGGAAGCACAGATGCGCAGTATTTT. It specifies CASSLLLGSTDAQYF.

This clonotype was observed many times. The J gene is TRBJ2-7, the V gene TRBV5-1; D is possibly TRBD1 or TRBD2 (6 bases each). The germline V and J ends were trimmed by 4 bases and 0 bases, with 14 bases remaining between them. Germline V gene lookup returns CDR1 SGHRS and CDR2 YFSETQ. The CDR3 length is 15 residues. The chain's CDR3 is CASSAGHTSSYEQYF. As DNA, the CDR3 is TGCGCCAGCAGCGCGGGACACACAAGCTCCTACGAGCAGTACTTC.

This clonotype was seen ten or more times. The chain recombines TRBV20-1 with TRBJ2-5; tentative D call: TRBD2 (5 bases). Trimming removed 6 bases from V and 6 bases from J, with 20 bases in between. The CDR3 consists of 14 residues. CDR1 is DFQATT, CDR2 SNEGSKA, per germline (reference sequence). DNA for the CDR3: TGCAGTGCAATTTCGGAGGCCGCGGTAAAGACCCAGTACTTC. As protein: CSAISEAAVKTQYF.

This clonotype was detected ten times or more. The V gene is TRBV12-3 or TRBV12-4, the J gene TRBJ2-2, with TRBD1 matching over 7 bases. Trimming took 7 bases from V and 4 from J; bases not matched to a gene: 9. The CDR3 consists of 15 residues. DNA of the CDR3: TGTGCCAGCACCCCTCGGGACAGCTTCACCGGGGAGCTGTTTTTT. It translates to CASTPRDSFTGELFF.

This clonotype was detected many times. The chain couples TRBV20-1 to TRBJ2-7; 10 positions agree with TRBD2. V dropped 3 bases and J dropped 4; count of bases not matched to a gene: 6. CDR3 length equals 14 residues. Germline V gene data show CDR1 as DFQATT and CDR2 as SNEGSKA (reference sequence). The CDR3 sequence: CSARVASGSYEQYF. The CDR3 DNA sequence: TGCAGTGCTAGGGTAGCTAGCGGGAGTTACGAGCAGTACTTC.

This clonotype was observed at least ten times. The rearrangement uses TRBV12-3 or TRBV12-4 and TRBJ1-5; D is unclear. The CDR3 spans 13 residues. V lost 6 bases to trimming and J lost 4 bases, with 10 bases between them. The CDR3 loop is CASSTDPNQPQHF. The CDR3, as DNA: TGTGCCAGCAGCACAGACCCTAATCAGCCCCAGCATTTT.

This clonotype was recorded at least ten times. CDR3 sequence: CASRSAGAGANVLTF. The DNA for the CDR3 is TGTGCCAGCAGGAGTGCGGGAGCTGGGGCCAACGTCCTGACTTTC. The V gene is TRBV6-2 or TRBV6-3, the J gene TRBJ2-6; 7 bases align to TRBD2. V trimming: 6 bases; J trimming: 2 bases; junction bases outside the gene matches: 4. The germline V gene encodes CDR1 MNHEY and CDR2 SVGEGT. This CDR3 spans 15 amino acids.

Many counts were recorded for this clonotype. The CDR3 coding sequence is TGCAGTGCTAGTCCCCTGCAAGAGACCCAGTACTTC. As protein: CSASPLQETQYF. The chain couples TRBV20-1 to TRBJ2-5; D is ambiguous. This CDR3 comprises 12 residues. CDR1 is DFQATT, CDR2 SNEGSKA, per germline (reference sequence). The V gene lost 3 bases and the J gene lost 2 bases, with 7 bases spanning the gap.

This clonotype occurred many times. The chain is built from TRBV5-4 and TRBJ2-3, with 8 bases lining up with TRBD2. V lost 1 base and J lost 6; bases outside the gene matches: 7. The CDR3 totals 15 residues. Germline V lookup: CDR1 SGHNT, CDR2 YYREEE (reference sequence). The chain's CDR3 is CASSLLHGRGDTQYF. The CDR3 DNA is TGTGCCAGCAGCTTGTTACACGGGAGGGGGGATACGCAGTATTTT.

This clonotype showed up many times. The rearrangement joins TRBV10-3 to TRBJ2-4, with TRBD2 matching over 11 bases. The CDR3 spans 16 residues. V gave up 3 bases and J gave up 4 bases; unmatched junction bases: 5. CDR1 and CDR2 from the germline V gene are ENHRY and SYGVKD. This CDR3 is CAISDLAGGPKNIQYF. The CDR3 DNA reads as TGTGCCATCAGTGACTTAGCGGGAGGGCCGAAAAACATTCAGTACTTC.

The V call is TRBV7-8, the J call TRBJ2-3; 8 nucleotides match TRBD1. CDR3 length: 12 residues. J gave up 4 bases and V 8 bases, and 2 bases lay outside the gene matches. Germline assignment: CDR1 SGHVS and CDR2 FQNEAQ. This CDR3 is CASGTGPDTQYF. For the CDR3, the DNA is TGTGCCAGCGGGACAGGACCAGATACGCAGTATTTT. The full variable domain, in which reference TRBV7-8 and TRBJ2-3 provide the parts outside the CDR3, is GAGVSQSPRYKVAKRGQDVALRCDPISGHVSLFWYQQALGQGPEFLTYFQNEAQLDKSGLPSDRFFAERPEGSVSTLKIQRTQQEDSAVYLCASGTGPDTQYFGPGTRLTVL.

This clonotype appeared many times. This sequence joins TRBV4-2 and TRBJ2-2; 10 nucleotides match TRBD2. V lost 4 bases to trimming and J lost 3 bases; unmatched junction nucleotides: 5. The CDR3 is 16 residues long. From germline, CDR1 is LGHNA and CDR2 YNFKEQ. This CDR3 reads CASSLLSGRDTGELFF. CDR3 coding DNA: TGTGCCAGCAGCCTCTTAAGCGGGAGGGACACCGGGGAGCTGTTTTTT.

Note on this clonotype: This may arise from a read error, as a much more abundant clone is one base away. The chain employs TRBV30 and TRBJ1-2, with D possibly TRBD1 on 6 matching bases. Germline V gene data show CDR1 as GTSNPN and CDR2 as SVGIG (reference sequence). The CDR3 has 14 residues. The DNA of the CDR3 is TGTGCCTGGAGTCCAGACAGGACAGTCTATGGCGACACCTTC. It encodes CAWSPDRTVYGDTF.

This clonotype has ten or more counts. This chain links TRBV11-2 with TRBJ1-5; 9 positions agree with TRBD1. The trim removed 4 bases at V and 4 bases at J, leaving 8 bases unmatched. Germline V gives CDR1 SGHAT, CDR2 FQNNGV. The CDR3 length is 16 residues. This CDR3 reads CASSSLGQGLNQPQHF. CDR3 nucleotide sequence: TGTGCCAGCAGCTCTCTCGGACAGGGGCTTAATCAGCCCCAGCATTTT.

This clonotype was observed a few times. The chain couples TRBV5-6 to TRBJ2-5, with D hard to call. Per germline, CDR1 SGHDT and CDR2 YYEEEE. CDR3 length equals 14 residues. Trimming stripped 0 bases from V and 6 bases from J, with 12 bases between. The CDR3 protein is CASSLGVSGQTQYF. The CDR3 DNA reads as TGTGCCAGCAGCTTGGGGGTTTCGGGCCAGACCCAGTACTTC.

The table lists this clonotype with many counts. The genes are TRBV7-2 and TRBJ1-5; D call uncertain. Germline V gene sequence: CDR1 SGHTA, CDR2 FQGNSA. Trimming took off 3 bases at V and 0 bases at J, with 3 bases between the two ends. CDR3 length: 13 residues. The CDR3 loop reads CASSFYSNQPQHF. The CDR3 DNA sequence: TGTGCCAGCAGCTTTTATAGCAATCAGCCCCAGCATTTT.

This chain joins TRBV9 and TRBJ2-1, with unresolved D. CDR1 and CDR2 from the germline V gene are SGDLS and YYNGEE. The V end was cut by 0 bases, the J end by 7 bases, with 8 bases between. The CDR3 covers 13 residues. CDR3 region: CASSVASANEQFF. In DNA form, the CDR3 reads TGTGCCAGCAGCGTAGCATCAGCGAATGAGCAGTTCTTC.

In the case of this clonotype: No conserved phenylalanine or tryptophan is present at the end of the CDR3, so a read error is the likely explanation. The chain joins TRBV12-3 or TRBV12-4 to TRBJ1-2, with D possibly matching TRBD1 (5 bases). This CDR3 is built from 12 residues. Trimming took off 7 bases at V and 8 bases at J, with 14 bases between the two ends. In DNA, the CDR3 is TGTGCCAGCACCCTGAGCCGGGGCGGCTACACCATC. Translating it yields CASTLSRGGYTI.

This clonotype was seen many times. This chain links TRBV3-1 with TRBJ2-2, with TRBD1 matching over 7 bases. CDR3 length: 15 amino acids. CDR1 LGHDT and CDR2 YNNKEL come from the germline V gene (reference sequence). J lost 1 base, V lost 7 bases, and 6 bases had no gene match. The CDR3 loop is CASTAWDRNTGELFF. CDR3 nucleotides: TGTGCCAGCACCGCTTGGGACAGGAACACCGGGGAGCTGTTTTTT.